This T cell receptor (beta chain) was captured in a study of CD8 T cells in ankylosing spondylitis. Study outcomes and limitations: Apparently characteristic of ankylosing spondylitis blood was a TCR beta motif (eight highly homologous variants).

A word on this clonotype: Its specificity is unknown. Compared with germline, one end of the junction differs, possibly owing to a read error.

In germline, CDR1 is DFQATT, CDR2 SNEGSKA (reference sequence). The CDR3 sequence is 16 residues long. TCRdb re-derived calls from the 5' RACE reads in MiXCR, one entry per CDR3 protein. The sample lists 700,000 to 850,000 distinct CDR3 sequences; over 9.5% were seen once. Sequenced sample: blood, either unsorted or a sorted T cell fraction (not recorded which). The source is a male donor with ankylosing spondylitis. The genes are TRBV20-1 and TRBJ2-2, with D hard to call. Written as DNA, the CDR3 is TGCTGTGCTAGAGATGACAAGAAGTATCCCACCGGGGAGCTGTTTTTT. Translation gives CCARDDKKYPTGELFF.